The 2 T cell receptor beta chains reported below all come from one sample, sequenced in a study of blood T cell repertoires in COVID-19. Profiling relied on immunoSEQ multiplex PCR, and the TCRdb table lists in-frame clones only, not all of them. The table includes more than 100,000 clones, under 90% detected once. Source material: peripheral blood. The receptor source for this set is an older woman with active or convalescent COVID-19.

The chain couples TRBV3-1 (or the pseudogene TRBV3-2) to TRBJ2-5, with 7 nucleotides matching TRBD2. The CDR3 covers 17 residues. V dropped 4 bases and J dropped 5; count of bases not matched to a gene: 16. Per germline, CDR1 LGHDT and CDR2 YNNKEL (reference sequence). CDR3 in amino acids: CASSRLGTGYGRETQYF. The CDR3 DNA sequence: TGTGCCAGCAGCCGCCTCGGTACGGGGTACGGGAGGGAGACCCAGTACTTC.

This clone was detected once. The rearrangement uses TRBV5-6 and TRBJ1-5, with D perhaps TRBD1 (5 bases). Germline V lookup: CDR1 SGHDT, CDR2 YYEEEE. This CDR3 has 13 amino acids. The ends were cut back, 0 bases at V and 6 bases at J, with 7 bases in the middle. This CDR3 reads CASSLGQGQPQHF. CDR3 in DNA: TGTGCCAGCAGCTTGGGGCAGGGTCAGCCCCAGCATTTT. Using reference TRBV5-6 and TRBJ1-5 for the parts outside the CDR3, the full variable domain is DAGVTQSPTHLIKTRGQQVTLRCSPKSGHDTVSWYQQALGQGPQFIFQYYEEEERQRGNFPDRFSGHQFPNYSSELNVNALLLGDSALYLCASSLGQGQPQHFGDGTRLSIL.